The 20 T cell receptor beta chains presented below share a single source sample, sequenced in a study of shared T cell receptors in the human thymus. The assay was immunoSEQ multiplex PCR, and TCRdb's table has in-frame clones only and misses some. The sample yields 600,000 or so clones, more than 75% seen once. These data also formed part of another study, on human thymus T cells.

The sample taken for sequencing was thymocytes. Receptors originate from a boy under two years old with a congenital heart defect.

The chain links TRBV29-1 to TRBJ1-1, with unresolved D. Trimming shortened V by 2 bases and J by 0 bases, and 22 bases separated the two germline ends. The CDR3 sequence is 18 residues long. Germline CDR1 is SQVTM and CDR2 is ANQGSEA. CDR3 in DNA: TGCAGCGTTGAAATTCTGGCGGGCAGGACTAACATGAACACTGAAGCTTTCTTT. It is translated as CSVEILAGRTNMNTEAFF. The full variable domain, with the rest looked up from reference TRBV29-1 and TRBJ1-1, is SAVISQKPSRDICQRGTSLTIQCQVDSQVTMMFWYRQQPGQSLTLIATANQGSEATYESGFVIDKFPISRPNLTFSTLTVSNMSPEDSSIYLCSVEILAGRTNMNTEAFFGQGTRLTVV.

V and J are TRBV10-3 and TRBJ1-5; 7 positions agree with TRBD1. V lost 0 bases to trimming and J lost 0 bases; unmatched junction nucleotides: 11. This CDR3 has 19 residues. Germline values: CDR1 ENHRY, CDR2 SYGVKD. In nucleotides, the CDR3 is TGTGCCATCAGTGAGTCGGTAGGGGGCAGGAACTTTAGCAATCAGCCCCAGCATTTT. Its translation is CAISESVGGRNFSNQPQHF.

This clone showed up just a few times. This chain links TRBV28 with TRBJ2-7, with D possibly TRBD1 on 6 matching bases. Germline CDR1 and CDR2: MDHEN and SYDVKM. This CDR3 is 12 amino acids long. Trimming removed 5 bases from V and 5 bases from J, with 10 bases in between. CDR3 nucleotide sequence: TGTGCCAGCAGTCACAGGGTTCACGAGCAGTACTTC. Residues: CASSHRVHEQYF.

The chain has TRBV28 and TRBJ1-2; 7 nucleotides line up with TRBD1. CDR1 and CDR2 from the germline V gene are MDHEN and SYDVKM. V lost 5 bases to trimming and J lost 4 bases; unmatched junction nucleotides: 7. CDR3 length: 14 amino acids. The DNA for the CDR3 is TGTGCCAGCAGTCAAGGGGGCTTCGGCTATGGCTACACCTTC. This sequence encodes CASSQGGFGYGYTF.

The CDR3 spells CASSSRGPYTGELFF. CDR3 bases: TGTGCCAGCAGTTCCAGGGGTCCCTACACCGGGGAGCTGTTTTTT. This sequence joins TRBV27 and TRBJ2-2; a possible D gene is TRBD1 (6 bases). The CDR3 contains 15 residues. The V end lost 4 bases, the J end lost 3 bases, and 12 bases lay between the germline ends. Germline-derived CDR1 and CDR2 are MNHEY and SMNVEV (reference sequence).

Here the CDR3 reads CSVDKVGQGAFF. The CDR3 DNA reads as TGCAGCGTTGATAAAGTGGGACAGGGAGCTTTCTTT. The chain employs TRBV29-1 and TRBJ1-1, with 9 bases aligning to TRBD1. The CDR3 loop spans 12 amino acids. J was trimmed by 10 bases and V by 3 bases; bases with no gene match: 6. The germline V gene has CDR1 SQVTM and CDR2 ANQGSEA.

The chain is built from TRBV6-5 and TRBJ1-4, with D hard to call. This CDR3 is built from 15 residues. V dropped 2 bases and J dropped 0 bases, with 7 bases sitting between them. Germline V gives CDR1 MNHEY, CDR2 SVGAGI. This CDR3 reads CASSYHIATNEKLFF. The CDR3 DNA follows: TGTGCCAGCAGTTACCACATTGCAACTAATGAAAAACTGTTTTTT.

The chain joins TRBV5-5 to TRBJ2-7, with TRBD2 matching 7 bases. Germline V gives CDR1 SGHKS, CDR2 YYEKEE (reference sequence). The CDR3 is made up of 17 amino acids. J lost 6 bases, V lost 3 bases, and 18 bases had no gene match. CDR3 in amino acids: CASSSYFSAGLSAEQYF. In DNA, the CDR3 is TGTGCCAGCAGCTCCTACTTCTCCGCGGGACTATCAGCCGAGCAGTACTTC.

The rearrangement joins TRBV28 to TRBJ2-5; 7 bases agree with TRBD1. Trimming took 2 bases from V and 7 from J; bases not matched to a gene: 22. Germline V lookup: CDR1 MDHEN, CDR2 SYDVKM. CDR3 length equals 19 residues. The CDR3 region has the DNA TGTGCCAGCAGTTTAATCCCGTCCCGAGCAGGGGGTAGGGAGAGGACCCAGTACTTC. Protein sequence: CASSLIPSRAGGRERTQYF. Full variable domain (remainder filled in from reference TRBV28 and TRBJ2-5): DVKVTQSSRYLVKRTGEKVFLECVQDMDHENMFWYRQDPGLGLRLIYFSYDVKMKEKGDIPEGYSVSREKKERFSLILESASTNQTSMYLCASSLIPSRAGGRERTQYFGPGTRLLVL.

The chain employs TRBV4-3 and TRBJ2-1; D not resolved. The germline V gene encodes CDR1 LGHNA and CDR2 YSLEER. The V end lost 0 bases, the J end lost 8 bases, and 5 bases lay between the germline ends. The CDR3 runs 12 residues. As DNA, the CDR3 is TGCGCCAGCAGCCAAGACTTCGATGAGCAGTTCTTC. Its translation is CASSQDFDEQFF.

The chain uses TRBV9 and TRBJ1-6, with D possibly matching TRBD1 (6 bases). The CDR3 contains 14 residues. The V end was cut by 1 base, the J end by 11 bases, with 13 bases between. CDR1 and CDR2 (germline): SGDLS, YYNGEE. The CDR3 is CASSVRYQGTPLHF. The CDR3 DNA follows: TGTGCCAGCAGCGTACGATATCAGGGGACACCCCTCCACTTT.

The chain joins TRBV1 to TRBJ2-5; the D call TRBD2 from the table was never checked on the DNA. TRBV1 is an annotated pseudogene. The CDR3 contains 17 residues. CDR3 in amino acids: CTSAQGLAGDGGETQYF. For the CDR3, the DNA is TGCACCAGCGCACAAGGACTAGCGGGAGACGGGGGAGAGACCCAGTACTTC.

This clone was counted a single time. This chain uses TRBV6-6 with TRBJ2-2; a possible D gene is TRBD1 (6 bases). The CDR3 has 12 amino acids. The ends were cut back, 6 bases at V and 5 bases at J, with 7 bases in the middle. Germline values: CDR1 MNHNY, CDR2 SVGAGI (reference sequence). The CDR3 loop is CASRQGTGELFF. CDR3 nucleotides: TGTGCCAGCAGGCAGGGGACCGGGGAGCTGTTTTTT.

The rearrangement uses TRBV6-6 and TRBJ2-5; 8 positions agree with TRBD1. CDR3 length: 14 residues. With V trimmed by 7 bases and J by 4 bases, 8 bases remained unmatched. Germline V gene sequence: CDR1 MNHNY, CDR2 SVGAGI (reference sequence). CDR3 sequence: CASTSPGGRETQYF. The DNA of the CDR3 is TGTGCCAGCACCTCGCCAGGGGGCAGAGAGACCCAGTACTTC.

This clone was counted once. This chain connects TRBV7-6 to TRBJ2-1, with 11 bases matching TRBD2. CDR3 length equals 21 residues. Germline V gives CDR1 SGHVS, CDR2 FNYEAQ. Losses at the gene ends were 2 bases for V and 3 bases for J; bases not matched to a gene: 18. This CDR3 is CASSLKIAGGPTGIHYNEQFF. The CDR3 region has the DNA TGTGCCAGCAGCTTAAAAATAGCGGGAGGGCCCACGGGGATCCACTACAATGAGCAGTTCTTC.

This clone was seen only once. Other DNA sequences in this sample translate to the same CDR3. The V gene is TRBV28, the J gene TRBJ1-6, with TRBD1 as a possible D gene (5 bases). With 2 bases removed from V and 10 bases from J, the gap between germline ends came to 9 bases. This CDR3 has 13 residues. Germline values: CDR1 MDHEN, CDR2 SYDVKM. CDR3 region: CASSLRTNSPLHF. CDR3 nucleotide sequence: TGTGCCAGCAGTTTAAGGACAAACTCACCCCTCCACTTT.

DNA for the CDR3: TGTGCCAGCAGTGAAGGGACAGACTTGGCAAATCAGCCCCAGCATTTT. Its protein is CASSEGTDLANQPQHF. The rearrangement joins TRBV6-1 to TRBJ1-5, with D possibly TRBD1 on 6 matching bases. The CDR3 consists of 16 residues. Deletions cut 1 base from V and 4 bases from J, with 14 bases between. Germline CDR1 reads MNHNS; CDR2 reads SASEGT.

The rearrangement joins TRBV10-3 to TRBJ1-5, with 10 bases aligning to TRBD1. With 10 bases clipped from V and 0 bases from J, the junction kept 9 bases outside the gene matches. The CDR3 is made up of 16 amino acids. Germline V gives CDR1 ENHRY, CDR2 SYGVKD. The CDR3 here is CATKTGGNLSNQPQHF. The CDR3 DNA reads as TGTGCCACTAAGACAGGGGGCAACCTTAGCAATCAGCCCCAGCATTTT.

Only one count was recorded for this clone. The V gene is TRBV14, the J gene TRBJ1-6; D ambiguous. Per the germline V gene, CDR1 is SGHDN and CDR2 is FVKESK. This CDR3 spans 14 amino acids. V was shortened by 0 bases and J by 10 bases, with 10 bases between the two germline ends. The CDR3 reads CASSQDRQRSPLHF. The DNA for the CDR3 is TGTGCCAGCAGCCAAGATCGCCAGAGGTCACCCCTCCACTTT. The full variable domain, in which reference TRBV14 and TRBJ1-6 provide the parts outside the CDR3, is EAGVTQFPSHSVIEKGQTVTLRCDPISGHDNLYWYRRVMGKEIKFLLHFVKESKQDESGMPNNRFLAERTGGTYSTLKVQPAELEDSGVYFCASSQDRQRSPLHFGNGTRLTVT.

The chain is built from TRBV11-2 and TRBJ2-7; 8 bases agree with TRBD2. Germline V lookup: CDR1 SGHAT, CDR2 FQNNGV. The CDR3 is 15 residues long. V shed 7 bases, J shed 3 bases, and the junction held 11 bases outside the gene matches. CDR3 in DNA: TGTGCCAGCACCCCAAAGAGACTAGCGTTCTACGAGCAGTACTTC. Amino acid sequence: CASTPKRLAFYEQYF.